This T cell receptor (beta chain) is drawn from a study of tumor and adjacent non-tumor tissue in lung cancer. About the study: Patients were aged about 31 to 85, approximately 11 men and about five women, stage I to III.

No cell sorting was done before RNA was extracted from the tissue. Distant lung tissue was collected more than 3 cm away from the tumor edge. Study-level findings and limits: TCR diversity was significantly greater in tumor than normal lung tissue.

The table lists this clonotype with a few counts. Its antigen is undetermined. One junction end does not reproduce the germline sequence, and a read error may be involved. The library came from three nested PCR rounds adapted from ARM-PCR protocols. TCRdb called the multiplex PCR reads again in MiXCR, with one record for every CDR3 protein. The sample yields approximately 120,000 distinct CDR3 sequences, roughly three fifths seen once. The receptor comes from a man aged 55 to 70 with non-small cell lung cancer. Sequencing used distant non-tumor lung tissue.

The CDR3 coding sequence is TGCGCCAGCACTTCCGCCCGGGACAGTACCAACACTGAAGCTTTCTTT. The encoded protein is CASTSARDSTNTEAFF. The genes are TRBV6-6 and TRBJ1-1; TRBD1 agrees at 7 bases. Germline lookup yields CDR1 MNHNY and CDR2 SVGAGI (reference sequence). The CDR3 runs to 16 residues.